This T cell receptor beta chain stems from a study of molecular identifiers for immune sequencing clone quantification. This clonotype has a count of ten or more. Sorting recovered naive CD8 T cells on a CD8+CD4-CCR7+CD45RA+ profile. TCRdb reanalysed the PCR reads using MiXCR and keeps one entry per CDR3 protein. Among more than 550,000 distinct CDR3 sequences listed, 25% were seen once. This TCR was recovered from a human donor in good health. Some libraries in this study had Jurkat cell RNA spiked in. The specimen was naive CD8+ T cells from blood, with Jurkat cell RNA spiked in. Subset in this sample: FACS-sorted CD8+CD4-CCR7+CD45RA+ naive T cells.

The CDR3 coding sequence is TGTGCCAGCAGTTTATCCACAGCGGCAGGGGTCAGCACAGATACGCAGTATTTT. Encoded protein: CASSLSTAAGVSTDTQYF. The chain employs TRBV28 and TRBJ2-3, with D possibly being TRBD1 (6 bases). The ends were cut back, 1 base at V and 0 bases at J, with 17 bases in the middle. This CDR3 region has 18 residues. Germline CDR1 and CDR2: MDHEN and SYDVKM.